The clone carrying this T cell receptor beta chain occurred a few times. The data were taken from a study of CD8+CD57+ T cells in acquired aplastic anemia. As for the study in general: Each DNA sample taken from sorted CD4+ and CD8+ cells came to around 3.4 ug on average.

Patients included in sequencing had previously demonstrated CD8+CD57+ cell expansion by flow cytometry. Genomic DNA served as template for TCR beta VDJ and CDR3 profiling. Each CDR3 protein gets one entry after TCRdb re-called the reads with MiXCR. Counted here are hundreds of thousands of distinct CDR3 sequences, approximately 33% occurring once; the ten biggest clones make up around 0.82%. Germline CDR1 SGHRS, CDR2 YFSETQ. Trimming left V 0 bases short and J 2 bases short, with 8 bases between. This CDR3 has 14 residues. The receptor comes from a human donor with aplastic anemia. V gene TRBV5-1 combines with J gene TRBJ2-5; D ambiguous. Sequencing was done on a sample of sorted CD4+, CD8+, or CD8+CD57+ T cells (not recorded which) from PBMCs. The CDR3 region is CASSLGVDQETQYF. DNA for the CDR3: TGCGCCAGCAGCTTGGGCGTAGATCAAGAGACCCAGTACTTC.